Following are 21 T cell receptor beta chains from one sample sequenced in a study of regulatory T cells in long-lasting Graves disease (dated by TCRdb to about 2021). Library preparation used multiplex PCR. Sequencing used an Illumina HiSeq 4000. iRepertoire HTBI primers and Arm-PCR amplification of CDR3 regions were used to construct TCR beta libraries. TCRdb trimmed public reads at Q25 via fastp, called clones via MiXCR and kept in-frame beta chains. Each entry merges the rows of one CDR3 protein and shows their most common DNA and genes. For this sample there are around 400,000 distinct CDR3 sequences; approximately 23% appear just once. Roughly a quarter of the sample lies in the top ten. Reading the label with the study, this specimen's time point is: persistent/refractory GD, antithyroid drugs over 5 years with positive TRAb. For both TCR sequencing and RNA sequencing, RNA was extracted from PBMCs in TRIzol.

The input for sequencing was peripheral blood mononuclear cells (PBMCs), taken when the disease was refractory, from a patient treated with antithyroid drugs. The receptors shown here come from a woman aged 40 to 50 with Graves disease. Donor details come from another sample of the same person, matched by shared clones.

This chain connects TRBV13 to TRBJ1-3; 8 bases fit TRBD1. CDR3 length equals 17 residues. CDR1 is PRHDT and CDR2 is FYEKMQ in the germline V gene (reference sequence). The V segment lost 5 bases and the J segment 1 base; nucleotides outside the gene matches: 10. This chain's CDR3 is CASSVDRGGRSGNTIYF. The CDR3 nucleotides are TGTGCCAGCAGCGTAGACAGGGGAGGAAGATCTGGAAACACCATATATTTT.

To note about this clonotype: With a much larger clone just one base away, this may be a read error. Likely a read error: the CDR3 ends without its conserved phenylalanine or tryptophan. V gene TRBV2 combines with J gene TRBJ2-4; D not resolved. This CDR3 has 11 residues. In germline, CDR1 is SNHLY, CDR2 FYNNEI. Trimming shortened V by 7 bases and J by 6 bases, and 7 bases separated the two germline ends. CDR3 bases: TGTGCCAGCACCAGCTTAAACATTCAGTACCTC. Amino acid sequence: CASTSLNIQYL.

The CDR3 DNA is TGCGCCAGCAGCCGATCGGACAGGAAGAACACTGAAGCTTTCTTT. Encoded protein: CASSRSDRKNTEAFF. This sequence joins TRBV5-1 and TRBJ1-1; 7 nucleotides line up with TRBD1. This CDR3 has 15 residues. V dropped 4 bases and J dropped 1; count of bases not matched to a gene: 7. Germline CDR1 is SGHRS and CDR2 is YFSETQ.

This clonotype was recorded a few times. J is TRBJ2-3 and V is TRBV7-2; D not resolved. Germline V gene data show CDR1 as SGHTA and CDR2 as FQGNSA. V gave up 5 bases and J gave up 0 bases, with 15 bases separating them. The CDR3 totals 16 residues. The chain's CDR3 is CASSTRTRSSTDTQYF. The CDR3 DNA sequence: TGTGCCAGCAGCACGAGGACGCGATCTAGCACAGATACGCAGTATTTT.

This sequence joins TRBV4-1 and TRBJ1-2, with unresolved D. The germline V and J ends were trimmed by 3 bases and 1 base, with 18 bases remaining between them. The germline CDR1 and CDR2 sequences are MGHRA and YSYEKL. There are 17 residues in the CDR3. The CDR3 spells CASSHPLRTRRNYGYTF. The CDR3 DNA reads TGCGCCAGCAGCCATCCTCTCCGGACCAGGCGTAACTATGGCTACACCTTC.

Of note for this clonotype: Given a much more abundant clone one base away, this may be a read error. The chain recombines TRBV2 with TRBJ1-1; 7 nucleotides match TRBD1. The CDR3 has 16 amino acids. V lost 0 bases, J lost 3 bases, and 7 bases stayed unmatched. Germline CDR1 and CDR2: SNHLY and FYNNEI. The CDR3 sequence: CASSEAPAQGYTEAFF. The CDR3 DNA sequence: TGTGCCAGCAGTGAAGCGCCTGCACAGGGGTACACTGAAGCTTTCTTT.

This clonotype has more than one count but fewer than ten. J is TRBJ2-2 and V is TRBV6-1, with D unresolved. Germline CDR1 is MNHNS and CDR2 is SASEGT. The CDR3 runs to 14 residues. V was shortened by 7 bases and J by 3 bases, with 12 bases between the two germline ends. The CDR3 coding sequence is TGTGCCAGCACTCGAGTTGTGGACACCGGGGAGCTGTTTTTT. As protein: CASTRVVDTGELFF.

In this sample, this clonotype turned up many times. The chain uses TRBV5-5 and TRBJ2-2; TRBD2 is a possible D gene (5 bases). The V gene's germline CDR1 is SGHKS and CDR2 YYEKEE (reference sequence). The CDR3 contains 12 residues. V dropped 7 bases and J dropped 4 bases, with 8 bases sitting between them. CDR3 DNA sequence: TGTGCCAGCCCTGGAGGCACCGGGGAGCTGTTTTTT. Protein product: CASPGGTGELFF.

There are a few counts of this clonotype. The chain joins TRBV6-1 to TRBJ2-2; D remains ambiguous. The CDR3 is made up of 18 amino acids. CDR1 is MNHNS and CDR2 is SASEGT in the germline V gene. Trimming left V 1 base short and J 1 base short, with 16 bases between. This CDR3 reads CASSEGHPTSLNTGELFF. The CDR3 DNA reads as TGTGCCAGCAGTGAAGGACACCCGACCAGCTTGAACACCGGGGAGCTGTTTTTT.

To note about this clonotype: Germline is not matched at one junction end, which may reflect a read error. The chain employs TRBV7-3 and TRBJ2-3, with 7 bases aligning to TRBD2. Germline CDR1 is SGHTA and CDR2 is FQGTGA. The CDR3 length is 9 residues. CDR3 nucleotides: TGTGCCAGCAGCTTTGGACTAGTTTTT. Encoded protein: CASSFGLVF.

This clonotype has only a few counts. The gene calls are TRBV18 and TRBJ1-4, with D hard to call. The CDR3 extends over 12 amino acids. Germline loops: CDR1 KGHSH, CDR2 LQKENI. V shed 5 bases and J shed 5 bases, with 6 bases lying between them. The DNA for the CDR3 is TGTGCCAGCTCAGCCACCAATGAAAAACTGTTTTTT. It is translated as CASSATNEKLFF.

The V and J genes are TRBV6-5 and TRBJ2-3; 7 bases fit TRBD1. Germline CDR1 MNHEY, CDR2 SVGAGI. J gave up 9 bases and V 4 bases, and 7 bases lay outside the gene matches. The CDR3 totals 13 residues. The CDR3 loop is CASSLRTGGTQYF. The CDR3 nucleotides are TGTGCCAGCAGTTTAAGGACAGGAGGAACGCAGTATTTT.

Notes on this clonotype: Its ends do not fully match the called genes, so a read error is possible. J is TRBJ2-2 and V is TRBV5-1; D is unclear. Germline V gives CDR1 SGHRS, CDR2 YFSETQ. CDR3 length: 14 amino acids. CDR3 nucleotides: TGCGCCAGCAGCTCACGGACGAACACCGTGGAGCTGTTTTTT. Amino acids: CASSSRTNTVELFF.

This chain uses TRBV19 with TRBJ1-1, with D perhaps TRBD1 (5 bases). The ends were cut back, 10 bases at V and 2 bases at J, with 11 bases in the middle. This CDR3 comprises 12 residues. The V gene's germline CDR1 is LNHDA and CDR2 SQIVND (reference sequence). The CDR3 nucleotides are TGTGCCACTAACCAGGGCAACACTGAAGCTTTCTTT. It is translated as CATNQGNTEAFF. Complete variable domain (other parts from reference TRBV19 and TRBJ1-1): DGGITQSPKYLFRKEGQNVTLSCEQNLNHDAMYWYRQDPGQGLRLIYYSQIVNDFQKGDIAEGYSVSREKKESFPLTVTSAQKNPTAFYLCATNQGNTEAFFGQGTRLTVV.

This clonotype has a handful of counts. The rearrangement joins TRBV20-1 to TRBJ2-7, with D possibly called TRBD1 or TRBD2 (6 bases each). V lost 3 bases to trimming and J lost 0 bases, with 18 bases between them. Germline-derived CDR1 and CDR2 are DFQATT and SNEGSKA (reference sequence). This CDR3 region has 16 residues. The CDR3 DNA is TGCAGTGCTAGGGCTCCGGGGGCACTGAGCTCCTACGAGCAGTACTTC. This gives the protein CSARAPGALSSYEQYF.

J is TRBJ2-7 and V is TRBV6-5; D gene ambiguous. V shed 2 bases and J shed 4 bases, with 18 bases lying between them. Germline values: CDR1 MNHEY, CDR2 SVGAGI. There are 16 residues in the CDR3. This chain's CDR3 is CASSYHRRSVRYEQYF. The CDR3 DNA sequence: TGTGCCAGCAGTTACCACCGAAGGTCGGTTCGGTACGAGCAGTACTTC.

This clonotype was observed at least ten times. The chain employs TRBV20-1 and TRBJ1-2; 9 nucleotides agree with TRBD1. The V gene end was trimmed by 5 bases and the J gene end by 8 bases; junction bases not matched to a gene: 9. The germline CDR1 and CDR2 sequences are DFQATT and SNEGSKA (reference sequence). This CDR3 contains 13 residues. The CDR3 loop reads CSAHRQGENGYTF. The CDR3 DNA is TGCAGTGCTCACCGACAGGGGGAGAACGGCTACACCTTC.

This clonotype was recorded a few times. The rearrangement links TRBV28 to TRBJ1-4; the match to TRBD1 covers 7 bases. The trim removed 6 bases at V and 10 bases at J, leaving 14 bases unmatched. Germline values: CDR1 MDHEN, CDR2 SYDVKM. There are 15 residues in the CDR3. Here the CDR3 reads CASRSPGTEFRKLFF. The CDR3 DNA reads as TGTGCCAGCAGGTCACCCGGGACAGAATTCCGAAAACTGTTTTTT.

In its sample, this clonotype was seen many times. The rearrangement joins TRBV6-2 or TRBV6-3 to TRBJ1-1; a weak D match, TRBD1 (6 bases). Trimming shortened V by 4 bases and J by 9 bases, and 12 bases separated the two germline ends. Germline V lookup: CDR1 MNHEY, CDR2 SVGEGT. The CDR3 covers 12 residues. The CDR3 DNA is TGTGCCAGCAGTTCTCTTGACAGGCAAGCTTTCTTT. Residues: CASSSLDRQAFF.

The chain recombines TRBV15 with TRBJ1-1; D uncertain. V was shortened by 0 bases and J by 2 bases, with 10 bases between the two germline ends. CDR3 size: 15 residues. Germline CDR1 is LNHNV and CDR2 is YYDKDF (reference sequence). CDR3 DNA sequence: TGTGCCACCAGCAGAGATGCGTTGATTAACACTGAAGCTTTCTTT. It encodes CATSRDALINTEAFF.

This clonotype was found many times. The chain links TRBV28 to TRBJ2-7; TRBD1 matches 8 bases. The length of the CDR3 is 17 residues. Germline V gives CDR1 MDHEN, CDR2 SYDVKM. The V gene end was trimmed by 3 bases and the J gene end by 3 bases; junction bases not matched to a gene: 13. DNA of the CDR3: TGTGCCAGCAGTTTTTCCAGGACAGGGAGGAGGGTCTACGAGCAGTACTTC. Its protein product is CASSFSRTGRRVYEQYF.